One sample yielded the 4 T cell receptor beta chains listed below, sequenced in a study of T-cell reconstitution after alpha-beta-depleted transplantation in children. Unique molecular identifiers were incorporated during preparation of the TCRbeta library. One entry per CDR3 protein, called by TCRdb with MiXCR from the PCR reads. The table lists some 7,500 distinct CDR3 sequences, about 32% of them singletons. Source: peripheral blood, taken 60 days after TCRalphabeta/CD19-depleted stem cell transplant. Receptors were obtained from a boy under two years old who had a stem cell transplant for SCID, so the T cells may come from the graft donor.

The chain combines TRBV14 with TRBJ2-3; D possibly corresponds to TRBD2 (5 bases). Germline V lookup: CDR1 SGHDN, CDR2 FVKESK. The ends were cut back, 5 bases at V and 0 bases at J, with 9 bases in the middle. CDR3 size: 14 residues. In DNA form, the CDR3 reads TGTGCCAGCAGCGGGCGGAGGAGCACAGATACGCAGTATTTT. The encoded protein is CASSGRRSTDTQYF.

By frequency in the sample, this clonotype is medium-sized. CDR3 DNA sequence: TGTGCCAGCTTGATTGACAGGGAGTTCACCGGGGAGCTGTTTTTT. This codes for CASLIDREFTGELFF. The J gene is TRBJ2-2, the V gene TRBV2; 7 bases are shared with TRBD1. Germline CDR1 and CDR2: SNHLY and FYNNEI. The CDR3 is 15 residues long. With 8 bases clipped from V and 4 bases from J, the junction kept 10 bases outside the gene matches.

This clonotype was recorded at least ten times. The chain carries TRBV12-3 or TRBV12-4 and TRBJ1-2; D ambiguous. Deletions cut 6 bases from V and 6 bases from J, with 14 bases between. The CDR3 has 13 residues. CDR3 region: CASSLRRVHGYTF. The CDR3 DNA sequence: TGTGCCAGCAGCCTGAGGAGGGTCCATGGCTACACCTTC.

This clonotype is medium-sized. The rearrangement uses TRBV5-1 and TRBJ2-7; 10 nucleotides agree with TRBD2. J lost 0 bases, V lost 7 bases, and 4 bases had no gene match. This CDR3 has 14 residues. The germline V gene has CDR1 SGHRS and CDR2 YFSETQ. As DNA, the CDR3 is TGCGCCAGCGGTCTAGCGGGGGCCTCCTACGAGCAGTACTTC. It codes for CASGLAGASYEQYF.